This entry lists 21 T cell receptor beta chains sequenced from one sample in a study of blood T cell repertoires in COVID-19 (TCRdb year 2020). The library came from the immunoSEQ multiplex PCR assay. TCRdb stores this immuneACCESS table with in-frame sequences only. Part of the clones is absent; in the studies checked, under half of the shortfall reflects unresolved V genes, and no reason is known for the rest. Recorded for this sample are over 200,000 clones; 70% to 85% of them occurred a single time. Over 14% of the sample is taken by the ten largest. The sample taken for sequencing was PBMCs or T cells enriched from blood (not recorded which). The receptors stem from a man between 40 and 49 years old who had recovered from COVID-19.

The V call is TRBV19, the J call TRBJ2-1, with 10 nucleotides matching TRBD2. This CDR3 is 18 amino acids long. With 3 bases clipped from V and 8 bases from J, the junction kept 16 bases outside the gene matches. From germline, CDR1 is LNHDA and CDR2 SQIVND (reference sequence). The CDR3 spells CASSIQGKSGGAWYEQFF. The CDR3 DNA sequence: TGTGCCAGTAGTATTCAGGGGAAGAGCGGGGGGGCCTGGTATGAGCAGTTCTTC.

The chain joins TRBV12-3 or TRBV12-4 to TRBJ1-6; TRBD1 is a possible D gene (5 bases). Trimming removed 8 bases at V and 7 bases at J, with 12 bases between. This CDR3 has 13 amino acids. The CDR3 here is CASCYGGNSPLHF. CDR3 DNA sequence: TGTGCCAGCTGTTACGGGGGGAATTCACCCCTCCACTTT.

The chain recombines TRBV9 with TRBJ2-5; weak D call: TRBD2 (5 bases). The CDR3 length is 18 residues. V lost 0 bases and J 3 bases, leaving 21 bases between the germline ends. Germline V lookup: CDR1 SGDLS, CDR2 YYNGEE. CDR3 sequence (DNA): TGTGCCAGCAGCGTAGACCCCGTGGGAGACTGGATGGAAGAGACCCAGTACTTC. It specifies CASSVDPVGDWMEETQYF.

CDR3 loop: CASSPETGRNEQFF. The CDR3 bases are TGTGCCAGCAGCCCGGAGACGGGAAGAAATGAGCAGTTCTTC. The gene calls are TRBV7-3 and TRBJ2-1; a weak D match, TRBD2 (5 bases). The CDR3 sequence is 14 residues long. The V gene lost 5 bases and the J gene lost 7 bases, with 15 bases spanning the gap. The V gene's germline CDR1 is SGHTA and CDR2 FQGTGA. Looking up the rest from reference TRBV7-3 and TRBJ2-1 gives the full variable domain: GAGVSQTPSNKVTEKGKYVELRCDPISGHTALYWYRQSLGQGPEFLIYFQGTGAADDSGLPNDRFFAVRPEGSVSTLKIQRTERGDSAVYLCASSPETGRNEQFFGPGTRLTVL.

This clone was picked up one time. In DNA, the CDR3 is TGCAGTGCTAGTTCCCGGTCAAATGAGCAGTTCTTC. The encoded protein is CSASSRSNEQFF. The J gene is TRBJ2-1, the V gene TRBV20-1; no firm D call. Per germline, CDR1 DFQATT and CDR2 SNEGSKA (reference sequence). V lost 3 bases and J lost 7, with 10 bases in between. The CDR3 contains 12 residues.

The chain recombines TRBV11-1 with TRBJ2-5, with D possibly being TRBD1 (6 bases). CDR1 is SGHAT, CDR2 FQDESV, per germline (reference sequence). The CDR3 is 15 amino acids. The V end was cut by 1 base, the J end by 5 bases, with 14 bases between. The CDR3 protein is CASSLGQGIRETQYF. The CDR3, as DNA: TGTGCCAGCAGCTTAGGGCAGGGGATTCGGGAGACCCAGTACTTC.

This sequence joins TRBV6-6 and TRBJ2-7; 9 bases fit TRBD1. The ends lost 2 bases at V and 2 bases at J; junction bases unmatched: 4. Per germline, CDR1 MNHNY and CDR2 SVGAGI (reference sequence). The CDR3 runs 15 residues. The chain's CDR3 is CASSYETGGPYEQYF. The CDR3 region has the DNA TGTGCCAGCAGTTACGAGACAGGGGGTCCCTACGAGCAGTACTTC.

This clone was counted between two and nine times. The chain joins TRBV28 to TRBJ2-7, with 9 nucleotides matching TRBD2. This CDR3 region has 15 residues. CDR1 and CDR2 from the germline V gene are MDHEN and SYDVKM. V shed 8 bases, J shed 0 bases, and the junction held 8 bases outside the gene matches. CDR3 DNA: TGTGCCAGCGTCTTAGCGGGGGCGAGCTCCTACGAGCAGTACTTC. It translates to CASVLAGASSYEQYF.

J is TRBJ1-2 and V is TRBV5-5, with TRBD1 matching 8 bases. CDR1 and CDR2 (germline): SGHKS, YYEKEE (reference sequence). The ends lost 5 bases at V and 8 bases at J; junction bases unmatched: 11. The CDR3 extends over 14 amino acids. The CDR3 sequence is CASREWTGKGGYTF. CDR3 DNA: TGTGCCAGCAGGGAATGGACAGGGAAAGGAGGCTACACCTTC.

The gene calls are TRBV18 and TRBJ2-2; no firm D call. In germline, CDR1 is KGHSH, CDR2 LQKENI. This CDR3 is 17 amino acids long. V shed 8 bases and J shed 0 bases, with 19 bases lying between them. CDR3 bases: TGTGCCAGCACCAAGAATAATCCTCGGGCGAACACCGGGGAGCTGTTTTTT. Translation: CASTKNNPRANTGELFF.

J is TRBJ1-1 and V is TRBV2; TRBD1 matches 7 bases. This CDR3 is 13 amino acids long. Germline-derived CDR1 and CDR2 are SNHLY and FYNNEI. The V and J ends lost 5 bases and 3 bases, in that order; junction bases with no gene match: 3. CDR3 region: CASSFDRDTEAFF. CDR3 DNA sequence: TGTGCCAGCAGTTTTGACAGGGACACTGAAGCTTTCTTT.

V usage is TRBV21-1 and J usage is TRBJ2-1; the D call TRBD2 from the table was never checked on the DNA. TRBV21-1 is recorded as a pseudogene. CDR3 length equals 17 residues. The CDR3 coding sequence is TGTGCCAGCAGCAAATCCGATAGCGGGAGCATCTACAATGAGCAGTTCTTC. Protein sequence: CASSKSDSGSIYNEQFF.

The chain employs TRBV19 and TRBJ1-5; 7 nucleotides align to TRBD1. The CDR3 has 14 residues. The germline V gene has CDR1 LNHDA and CDR2 SQIVND (reference sequence). The ends lost 3 bases at V and 4 bases at J; junction bases unmatched: 3. The chain's CDR3 is CASSMSGGNQPQHF. Here the CDR3 DNA reads TGTGCCAGTAGTATGTCAGGGGGTAATCAGCCCCAGCATTTT.

V and J are TRBV5-1 and TRBJ1-6; D not resolved. The CDR3 is made up of 14 amino acids. Deletions cut 0 bases from V and 5 bases from J, with 6 bases between. Germline CDR1 reads SGHRS; CDR2 reads YFSETQ. CDR3 amino acids: CASSLERDNSPLHF. The DNA of the CDR3 is TGCGCCAGCAGCTTGGAACGGGATAATTCACCCCTCCACTTT.

This clone came up once. CDR3 in DNA: TGTGCCAGCAGTTTATTCGGTCCTATCAACACTGAAGCTTTCTTT. Translation: CASSLFGPINTEAFF. This rearrangement joins TRBV28 to TRBJ1-1; unclear D gene. CDR3 length equals 15 residues. Germline V lookup: CDR1 MDHEN, CDR2 SYDVKM. Trimming took off 1 base at V and 2 bases at J, with 11 bases between the two ends. Filled out from reference TRBV28 and TRBJ1-1, the complete variable domain reads DVKVTQSSRYLVKRTGEKVFLECVQDMDHENMFWYRQDPGLGLRLIYFSYDVKMKEKGDIPEGYSVSREKKERFSLILESASTNQTSMYLCASSLFGPINTEAFFGQGTRLTVV.

This clone came up once. V gene TRBV27 combines with J gene TRBJ2-1; D unclear. Germline V lookup: CDR1 MNHEY, CDR2 SMNVEV (reference sequence). V dropped 5 bases and J dropped 7 bases, with 9 bases sitting between them. The CDR3 loop spans 12 amino acids. CDR3 protein: CASSLPGNEQFF. The CDR3 DNA reads TGTGCCAGCAGTCTCCCCGGGAATGAGCAGTTCTTC.

The CDR3, as DNA: TGTGCCAGCAGCTTGAACTGGGGCGGATTCTCTGGAAACACCATATATTTT. This codes for CASSLNWGGFSGNTIYF. The rearrangement links TRBV7-6 to TRBJ1-3; possibly TRBD1 for D (5 bases). V shed 3 bases and J shed 0 bases, with 15 bases lying between them. CDR1 and CDR2 (germline): SGHVS, FNYEAQ. This CDR3 contains 17 residues.

V usage is TRBV19 and J usage is TRBJ2-1; TRBD2 matches 7 bases. Germline lookup yields CDR1 LNHDA and CDR2 SQIVND (reference sequence). The CDR3 has 15 residues. V shed 5 bases and J 0 bases; nucleotides not matched to a gene: 4. The CDR3, as DNA: TGTGCCAGTAGTCCGGCGGGAGTCTCCTACAATGAGCAGTTCTTC. It specifies CASSPAGVSYNEQFF.

The V call is TRBV3-1 (or the pseudogene TRBV3-2), the J call TRBJ2-7, with 11 bases fitting TRBD2. Unmatched junction bases numbered 5, after V lost 6 bases and J lost 1 base. Germline-derived CDR1 and CDR2 are LGHDT and YNNKEL (reference sequence). The CDR3 is made up of 15 amino acids. CDR3 nucleotides: TGTGCCAGCAGTCGGGGACTAGCGGCTTCCTACGAGCAGTACTTC. It encodes CASSRGLAASYEQYF.

This rearrangement joins TRBV11-3 to TRBJ2-5; 9 positions match TRBD1. Germline CDR1 SGHNT, CDR2 YENEEA. This CDR3 is built from 14 residues. After removal of 1 base from V and 7 bases from J, the junction contained 4 bases not matched to a gene. CDR3 residues: CASSLGTGAGTQYF. The CDR3 DNA follows: TGTGCCAGCAGCTTAGGGACAGGGGCCGGGACCCAGTACTTC.

This clone was seen a few times. The rearrangement joins TRBV11-2 to TRBJ1-2; TRBD1 aligns across 9 bases. Per germline, CDR1 SGHAT and CDR2 FQNNGV. V dropped 6 bases and J dropped 7; count of bases not matched to a gene: 9. This CDR3 region has 14 residues. The CDR3 region has the DNA TGTGCCAGCAGGTTGAACAGGGGGCTGGGTGGCTACACCTTC. This translates into CASRLNRGLGGYTF.